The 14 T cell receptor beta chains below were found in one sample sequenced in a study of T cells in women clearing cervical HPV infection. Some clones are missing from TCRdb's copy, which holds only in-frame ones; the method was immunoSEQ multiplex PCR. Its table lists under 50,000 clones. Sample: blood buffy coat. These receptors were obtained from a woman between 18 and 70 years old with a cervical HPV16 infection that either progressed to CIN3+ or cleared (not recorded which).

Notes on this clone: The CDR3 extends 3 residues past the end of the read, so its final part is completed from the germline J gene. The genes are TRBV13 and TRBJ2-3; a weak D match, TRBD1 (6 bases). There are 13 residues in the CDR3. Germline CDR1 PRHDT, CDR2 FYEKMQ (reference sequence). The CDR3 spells CASSTGFGETQYF. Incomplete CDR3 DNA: TGTGCCAGCAGCACAGGGTTCGGGGAGACG.

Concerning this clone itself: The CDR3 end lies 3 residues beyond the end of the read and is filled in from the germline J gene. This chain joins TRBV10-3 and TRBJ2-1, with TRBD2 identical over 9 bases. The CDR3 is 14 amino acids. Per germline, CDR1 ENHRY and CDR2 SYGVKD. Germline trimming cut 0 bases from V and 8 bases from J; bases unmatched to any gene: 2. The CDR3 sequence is CAISESRTSDEQFF. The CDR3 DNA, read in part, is TGTGCCATCAGTGAGTCCCGGACTAGCGATGAG.

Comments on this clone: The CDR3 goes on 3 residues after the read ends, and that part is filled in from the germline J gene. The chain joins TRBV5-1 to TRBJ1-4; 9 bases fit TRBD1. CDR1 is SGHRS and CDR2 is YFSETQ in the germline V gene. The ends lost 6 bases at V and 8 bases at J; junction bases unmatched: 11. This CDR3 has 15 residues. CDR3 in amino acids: CASMVLGQGGEKLFF. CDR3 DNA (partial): TGCGCCAGCATGGTTTTGGGACAGGGCGGCGAAAAA.

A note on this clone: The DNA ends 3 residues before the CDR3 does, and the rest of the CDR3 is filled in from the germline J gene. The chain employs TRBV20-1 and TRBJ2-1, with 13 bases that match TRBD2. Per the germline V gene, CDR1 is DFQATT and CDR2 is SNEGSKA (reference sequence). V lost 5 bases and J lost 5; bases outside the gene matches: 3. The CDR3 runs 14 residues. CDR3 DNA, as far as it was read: TGCAGTGCTGGACTAGCGGGAGTAAACAATGAG. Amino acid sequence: CSAGLAGVNNE. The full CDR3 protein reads CSAGLAGVNNEQFF.

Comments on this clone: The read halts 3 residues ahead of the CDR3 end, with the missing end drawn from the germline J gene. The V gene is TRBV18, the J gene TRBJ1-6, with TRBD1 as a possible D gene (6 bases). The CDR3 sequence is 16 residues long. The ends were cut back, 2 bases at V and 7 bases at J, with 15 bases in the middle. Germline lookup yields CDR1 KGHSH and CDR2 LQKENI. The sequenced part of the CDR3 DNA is TGTGCCAGCTCACCAAATACAGGGAACACGAATTCACCC. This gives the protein CASSPNTGNTNSP. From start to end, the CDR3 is CASSPNTGNTNSPLHF.

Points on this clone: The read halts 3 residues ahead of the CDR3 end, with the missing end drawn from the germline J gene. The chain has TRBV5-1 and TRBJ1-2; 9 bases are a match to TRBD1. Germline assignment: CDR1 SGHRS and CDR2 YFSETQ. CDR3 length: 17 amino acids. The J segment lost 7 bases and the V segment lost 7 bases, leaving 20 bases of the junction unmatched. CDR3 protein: CASSAGTGPKEVSGYTF. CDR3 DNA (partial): TGCGCCAGCTCGGCGGGGACAGGGCCCAAGGAGGTGAGTGGC.

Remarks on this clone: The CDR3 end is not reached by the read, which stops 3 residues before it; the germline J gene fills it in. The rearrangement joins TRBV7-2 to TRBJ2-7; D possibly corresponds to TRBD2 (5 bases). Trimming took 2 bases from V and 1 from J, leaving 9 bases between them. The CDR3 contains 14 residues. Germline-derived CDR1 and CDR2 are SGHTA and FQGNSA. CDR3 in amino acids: CASSLTRRSYEQYF. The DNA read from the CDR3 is TGTGCCAGCAGCTTAACTAGGCGTTCCTACGAG.

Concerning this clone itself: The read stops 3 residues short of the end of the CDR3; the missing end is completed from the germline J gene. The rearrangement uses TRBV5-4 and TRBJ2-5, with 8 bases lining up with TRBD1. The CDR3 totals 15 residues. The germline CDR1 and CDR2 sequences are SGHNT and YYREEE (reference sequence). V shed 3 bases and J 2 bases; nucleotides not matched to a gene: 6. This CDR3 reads CASSSPDRAQETQYF. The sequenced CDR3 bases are TGTGCCAGCAGCTCCCCGGACAGGGCGCAAGAGACC.

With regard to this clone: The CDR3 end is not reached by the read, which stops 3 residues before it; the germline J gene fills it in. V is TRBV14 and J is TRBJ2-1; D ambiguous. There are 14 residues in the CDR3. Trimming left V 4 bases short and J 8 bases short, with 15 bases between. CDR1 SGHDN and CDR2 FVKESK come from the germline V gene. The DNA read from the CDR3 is TGTGCCAGCAGCCCCCCCGTCCGGGTTCATGAG. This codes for CASSPPVRVHE. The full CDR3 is CASSPPVRVHEQFF.

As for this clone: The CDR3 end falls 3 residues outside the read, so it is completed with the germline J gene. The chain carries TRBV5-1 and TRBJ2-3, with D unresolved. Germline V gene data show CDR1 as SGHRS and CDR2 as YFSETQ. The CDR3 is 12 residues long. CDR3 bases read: TGCGCCAGCAGCTTGGAGGGCCGGACG. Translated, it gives CASSLEGRT. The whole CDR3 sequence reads CASSLEGRTQYF.

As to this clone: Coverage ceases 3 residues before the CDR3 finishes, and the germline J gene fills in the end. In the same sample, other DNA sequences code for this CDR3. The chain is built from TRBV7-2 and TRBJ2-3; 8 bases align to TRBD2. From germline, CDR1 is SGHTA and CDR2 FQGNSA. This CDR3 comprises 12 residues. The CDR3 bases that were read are TGTGCCAGCAGCTTAGAGCGGGAGACG. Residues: CASSLERET. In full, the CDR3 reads CASSLERETQYF. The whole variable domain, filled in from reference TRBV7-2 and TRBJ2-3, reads GAGVSQSPSNKVTEKGKDVELRCDPISGHTALYWYRQSLGQGLEFLIYFQGNSAPDKSGLPSDRFSAERTGGSVSTLTIQRTQQEDSAVYLCASSLERETQYFGPGTRLTVL.

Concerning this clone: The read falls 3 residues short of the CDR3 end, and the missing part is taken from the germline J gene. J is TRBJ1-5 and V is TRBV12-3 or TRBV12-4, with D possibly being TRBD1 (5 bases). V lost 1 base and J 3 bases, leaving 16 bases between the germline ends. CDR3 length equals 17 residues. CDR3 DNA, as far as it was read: TGTGCCAGCAGTTTAGGGGTAGGAGGGGCCACCAATCAGCCC. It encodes CASSLGVGGATNQP. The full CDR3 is CASSLGVGGATNQPQHF.

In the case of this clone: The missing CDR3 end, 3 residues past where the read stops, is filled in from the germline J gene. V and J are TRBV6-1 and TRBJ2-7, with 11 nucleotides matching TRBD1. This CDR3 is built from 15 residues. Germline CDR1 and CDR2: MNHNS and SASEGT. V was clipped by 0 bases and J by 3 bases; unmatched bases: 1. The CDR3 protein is CASSEAGTGGYEQYF. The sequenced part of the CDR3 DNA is TGTGCCAGCAGTGAAGCCGGGACAGGGGGCTACGAG.

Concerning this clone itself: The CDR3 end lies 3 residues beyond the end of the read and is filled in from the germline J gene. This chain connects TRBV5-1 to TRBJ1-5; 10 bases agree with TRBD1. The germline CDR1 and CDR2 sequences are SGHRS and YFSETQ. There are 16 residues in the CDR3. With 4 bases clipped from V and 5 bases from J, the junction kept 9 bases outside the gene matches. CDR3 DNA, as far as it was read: TGCGCCAGCAGCCCGGGCGGGACAGGGGCGGATCAGCCC. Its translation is CASSPGGTGADQP. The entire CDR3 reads CASSPGGTGADQPQHF.